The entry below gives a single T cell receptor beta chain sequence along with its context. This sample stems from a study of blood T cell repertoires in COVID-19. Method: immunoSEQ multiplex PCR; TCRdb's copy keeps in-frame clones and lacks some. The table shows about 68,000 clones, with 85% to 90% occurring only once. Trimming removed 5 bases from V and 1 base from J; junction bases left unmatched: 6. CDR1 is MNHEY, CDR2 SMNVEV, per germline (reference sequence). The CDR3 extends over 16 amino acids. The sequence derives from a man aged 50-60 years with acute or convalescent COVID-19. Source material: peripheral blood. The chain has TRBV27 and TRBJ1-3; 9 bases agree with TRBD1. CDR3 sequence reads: CASSGTTGGSGNTIYF. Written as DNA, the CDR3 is TGTGCCAGCAGTGGAACGACAGGGGGTTCTGGAAACACCATATATTTT.